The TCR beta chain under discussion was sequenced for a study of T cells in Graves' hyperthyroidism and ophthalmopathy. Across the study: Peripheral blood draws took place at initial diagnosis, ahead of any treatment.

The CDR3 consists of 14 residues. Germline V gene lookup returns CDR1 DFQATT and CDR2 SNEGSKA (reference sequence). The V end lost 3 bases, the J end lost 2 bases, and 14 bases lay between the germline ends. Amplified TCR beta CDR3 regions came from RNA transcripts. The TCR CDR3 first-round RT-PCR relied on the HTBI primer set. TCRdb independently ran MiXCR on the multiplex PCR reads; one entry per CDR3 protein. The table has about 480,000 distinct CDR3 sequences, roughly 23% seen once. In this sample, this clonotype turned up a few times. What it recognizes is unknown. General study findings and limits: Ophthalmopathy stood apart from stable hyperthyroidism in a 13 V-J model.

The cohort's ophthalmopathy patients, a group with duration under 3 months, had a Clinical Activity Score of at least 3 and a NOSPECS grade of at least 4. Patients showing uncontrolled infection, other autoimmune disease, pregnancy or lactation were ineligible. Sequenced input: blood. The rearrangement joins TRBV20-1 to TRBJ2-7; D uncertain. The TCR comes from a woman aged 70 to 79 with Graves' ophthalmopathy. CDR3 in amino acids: CSASPPRPTYEQYF. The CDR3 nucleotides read TGCAGTGCTAGCCCCCCTAGACCCACCTACGAGCAGTACTTC.